The 28 T cell receptor beta chains below all came from one sample that was sequenced in a study of T cell responses to AZD1222 COVID-19 vaccine. Sequencing used immunoSEQ multiplex PCR; TCRdb keeps in-frame clones, though not all of them. The sample consists of some 120,000 clones, 80% to 90% of them appearing once. The starting material was peripheral blood, obtained 28 days after the second AZD1222 dose. Receptors were obtained from an adult who received the AZD1222 COVID-19 vaccine.

The rearrangement joins TRBV2 to TRBJ2-6; TRBD1 aligns across 10 bases. Trimming took 5 bases from V and 10 from J; bases not matched to a gene: 8. The CDR3 spans 15 residues. The germline CDR1 and CDR2 sequences are SNHLY and FYNNEI. The CDR3 nucleotides are TGTGCCAGCAGTACGGGACAGGGGTTTATGAACGTCCTGACTTTC. Translation gives CASSTGQGFMNVLTF.

The chain combines TRBV25-1 with TRBJ1-6; D unclear. This CDR3 spans 12 amino acids. Per germline, CDR1 MGHDK and CDR2 SYGVNS. The V gene lost 5 bases and the J gene lost 9 bases, with 8 bases spanning the gap. As DNA, the CDR3 is TGTGCCAGCAGTTTATCGACTTCACCCCTCCACTTT. Protein product: CASSLSTSPLHF. The complete variable domain, with remaining parts taken from reference TRBV25-1 and TRBJ1-6, reads EADIYQTPRYLVIGTGKKITLECSQTMGHDKMYWYQQDPGMELHLIHYSYGVNSTEKGDLSSESTVSRIRTEHFPLTLESARPSHTSQYLCASSLSTSPLHFGNGTRLTVT.

The chain uses TRBV7-2 and TRBJ2-7; 13 bases align to TRBD2. Germline trimming cut 5 bases from V and 3 bases from J; bases unmatched to any gene: 4. Germline V gives CDR1 SGHTA, CDR2 FQGNSA. The length of the CDR3 is 15 residues. CDR3 loop: CASSPTSGGVYEQYF. The CDR3 DNA reads TGTGCCAGCAGCCCCACTAGCGGGGGGGTCTACGAGCAGTACTTC. The full variable domain, rest sourced from reference TRBV7-2 and TRBJ2-7, is GAGVSQSPSNKVTEKGKDVELRCDPISGHTALYWYRQSLGQGLEFLIYFQGNSAPDKSGLPSDRFSAERTGGSVSTLTIQRTQQEDSAVYLCASSPTSGGVYEQYFGPGTRLTVT.

The chain has TRBV4-3 and TRBJ2-1, with 7 nucleotides matching TRBD2. V shed 3 bases and J 9 bases; nucleotides not matched to a gene: 11. Germline V CDR1 and CDR2: LGHNA, YSLEER. The CDR3 is 15 amino acids. This chain's CDR3 is CASSHGTTSDGEQFF. The DNA of the CDR3 is TGCGCCAGCAGCCATGGAACTACTAGCGACGGTGAGCAGTTCTTC.

The chain combines TRBV29-1 with TRBJ2-7, with TRBD2 as a possible D gene (6 bases). Germline V gene lookup returns CDR1 SQVTM and CDR2 ANQGSEA. V gave up 7 bases and J gave up 1 base, with 11 bases separating them. This CDR3 spans 12 amino acids. The CDR3 DNA reads TGCAGCGGGGAGGACCAATCCTACGAGCAGTACTTC. This codes for CSGEDQSYEQYF.

The chain is built from TRBV10-3 and TRBJ1-4; D is possibly TRBD1 (6 bases). The V and J ends lost 10 bases and 5 bases respectively, with 17 bases between them. Germline CDR1 is ENHRY and CDR2 is SYGVKD. This CDR3 is built from 14 residues. The chain's CDR3 is CATQGGPENEKLFF. The CDR3 DNA is TGTGCCACCCAAGGGGGGCCGGAGAATGAAAAACTGTTTTTT.

The chain combines TRBV19 with TRBJ1-2; D gene uncertain. Germline V gene data show CDR1 as LNHDA and CDR2 as SQIVND (reference sequence). This CDR3 contains 13 residues. V was pared by 5 bases and J by 5 bases, with 12 bases between. The CDR3 DNA reads TGTGCCAGTAGTCACCGAGGAGGGTATGGCTACACCTTC. Its protein product is CASSHRGGYGYTF.

J is TRBJ1-6 and V is TRBV11-2, with D unclear. V dropped 1 base and J dropped 9 bases, with 13 bases sitting between them. The CDR3 extends over 15 amino acids. Per the germline V gene, CDR1 is SGHAT and CDR2 is FQNNGV. The DNA of the CDR3 is TGTGCCAGCAGCTTAGCGTTGACTCCGGGTTCACCCCTCCACTTT. Its protein product is CASSLALTPGSPLHF.

The chain links TRBV10-2 to TRBJ2-2; 10 bases line up with TRBD1. V shed 6 bases, J shed 3 bases, and the junction held 4 bases outside the gene matches. This CDR3 is built from 15 residues. CDR1 is WSHSY, CDR2 SAAADI, per germline. CDR3 sequence: CASRRGTGDTGELFF. CDR3 DNA sequence: TGCGCCAGCAGGAGGGGGACAGGGGACACCGGGGAGCTGTTTTTT.

This chain connects TRBV9 to TRBJ1-3, with a possible D match to TRBD1 (5 bases). Deletions cut 7 bases from V and 3 bases from J, with 11 bases between. The CDR3 sequence is 13 residues long. Germline V gene lookup returns CDR1 SGDLS and CDR2 YYNGEE. CDR3: CASGDGGGNTIYF. The DNA for the CDR3 is TGTGCCAGCGGGGATGGGGGTGGAAACACCATATATTTT.

The rearrangement joins TRBV7-2 to TRBJ2-2; weak D call: TRBD2 (5 bases). Germline V gives CDR1 SGHTA, CDR2 FQGNSA. V lost 5 bases, J lost 8 bases, and 15 bases lay in between. CDR3 length equals 14 residues. For the CDR3, the DNA is TGTGCCAGCAGCGATAAACGTTCGGGGGGGGAGCTGTTTTTT. Protein: CASSDKRSGGELFF.

This chain links TRBV5-1 with TRBJ1-1; D is unclear. From germline, CDR1 is SGHRS and CDR2 YFSETQ. V dropped 0 bases and J dropped 5 bases, with 14 bases sitting between them. The CDR3 is 15 amino acids. CDR3 amino acids: CASSLETGPGTEAFF. The CDR3 DNA reads TGCGCCAGCAGCTTGGAGACCGGGCCCGGAACTGAAGCTTTCTTT. The full variable domain, in which reference TRBV5-1 and TRBJ1-1 provide the parts outside the CDR3, is KAGVTQTPRYLIKTRGQQVTLSCSPISGHRSVSWYQQTPGQGLQFLFEYFSETQRNKGNFPGRFSGRQFSNSRSEMNVSTLELGDSALYLCASSLETGPGTEAFFGQGTRLTVV.

The chain combines TRBV7-2 with TRBJ1-1; TRBD1 is a possible D gene (6 bases). The CDR3 covers 14 residues. Deletions cut 3 bases from V and 4 bases from J, with 12 bases between. The germline V gene has CDR1 SGHTA and CDR2 FQGNSA. The CDR3 DNA reads as TGTGCCAGCAGCTTCGGGCAGGGGTTCACTGAAGCTTTCTTT. Encoded protein: CASSFGQGFTEAFF.

The genes are TRBV6-5 and TRBJ1-5; D might be TRBD1 (6 bases). The CDR3 is made up of 15 amino acids. V lost 0 bases to trimming and J lost 6 bases, with 12 bases between them. The germline gives CDR1 MNHEY, CDR2 SVGAGI. In DNA, the CDR3 is TGTGCCAGCAGTTACTCGCTAGGGGGGGGTCAGCCCCAGCATTTT. Its protein is CASSYSLGGGQPQHF.

The rearrangement joins TRBV10-3 to TRBJ1-6; tentative D call: TRBD1 (5 bases). CDR3 size: 15 residues. V gave up 4 bases and J gave up 6 bases, with 13 bases separating them. Germline CDR1 reads ENHRY; CDR2 reads SYGVKD. CDR3 region: CAISAGGGSNSPLHF. CDR3 nucleotide sequence: TGTGCCATCAGTGCGGGGGGAGGAAGTAATTCACCCCTCCACTTT.

This chain links TRBV9 with TRBJ1-6, with D perhaps matching TRBD1 (5 bases). This CDR3 region has 15 residues. CDR1 and CDR2 (germline): SGDLS, YYNGEE. V was cut by 5 bases and J by 7 bases, with 16 bases left in between. The chain's CDR3 is CASSTEGRENSPLHF. CDR3 in DNA: TGTGCCAGCAGTACCGAGGGCAGGGAGAATTCACCCCTCCACTTT. The full variable domain, with the rest looked up from reference TRBV9 and TRBJ1-6, is DSGVTQTPKHLITATGQRVTLRCSPRSGDLSVYWYQQSLDQGLQFLIQYYNGEERAKGNILERFSAQQFPDLHSELNLSSLELGDSALYFCASSTEGRENSPLHFGNGTRLTVT.

This rearrangement joins TRBV19 to TRBJ1-4, with D possibly being TRBD1 (6 bases). V lost 6 bases and J lost 5, with 13 bases in between. The CDR3 is 14 amino acids. Germline CDR1 LNHDA, CDR2 SQIVND (reference sequence). CDR3 DNA sequence: TGTGCCAGTAGCCGGACAGCAGGGAATGAAAAACTGTTTTTT. It codes for CASSRTAGNEKLFF.

The V gene is TRBV28, the J gene TRBJ1-6; 7 nucleotides agree with TRBD1. The ends lost 5 bases at V and 3 bases at J; junction bases unmatched: 7. This CDR3 is 16 amino acids long. Germline loops: CDR1 MDHEN, CDR2 SYDVKM. The CDR3 loop reads CASSPPGQSYNSPLHF. In nucleotides, the CDR3 is TGTGCCAGCAGTCCACCGGGACAGAGCTATAATTCACCCCTCCACTTT.

The chain has TRBV4-3 and TRBJ2-1; D is possibly TRBD2 (5 bases). The CDR3 is 16 amino acids. V was clipped by 0 bases and J by 1 base, with 10 bases between them. CDR1 and CDR2 from the germline V gene are LGHNA and YSLEER. Written as DNA, the CDR3 is TGCGCCAGCAGCCAAGATACCGGGGAGTCCTACAATGAGCAGTTCTTC. This gives the protein CASSQDTGESYNEQFF.

A few counts support this clone. V gene TRBV11-2 combines with J gene TRBJ2-2; D ambiguous. This CDR3 comprises 14 residues. Germline values: CDR1 SGHAT, CDR2 FQNNGV. V shed 5 bases and J shed 0 bases, with 7 bases lying between them. DNA for the CDR3: TGTGCCAGCAGCCTTACAGCGAACACCGGGGAGCTGTTTTTT. Translated: CASSLTANTGELFF.

The chain carries TRBV5-6 and TRBJ2-3, with unresolved D. The germline V and J ends were trimmed by 6 bases and 0 bases, with 11 bases remaining between them. The CDR3 is 14 residues long. Germline loops: CDR1 SGHDT, CDR2 YYEEEE. CDR3 loop: CASNRRSSTDTQYF. CDR3 coding DNA: TGTGCCAGCAACAGACGGTCTAGCACAGATACGCAGTATTTT.

The V call is TRBV27, the J call TRBJ1-2; 9 positions agree with TRBD1. V was clipped by 8 bases and J by 2 bases; unmatched bases: 9. This CDR3 is built from 15 residues. Germline CDR1 MNHEY, CDR2 SMNVEV (reference sequence). CDR3 amino acids: CASGPQGARNYGYTF. The DNA of the CDR3 is TGTGCCAGCGGACCACAGGGGGCGCGAAACTATGGCTACACCTTC.

In this sample, this clone turned up a few times. The chain joins TRBV6-4 to TRBJ2-5, with 7 nucleotides matching TRBD1. The trim removed 0 bases at V and 4 bases at J, leaving 5 bases unmatched. The CDR3 has 15 residues. Looked up from germline, CDR1 is MRHNA and CDR2 is SNTAGT. CDR3 sequence reads: CASSDSMNRGETQYF. Here the CDR3 DNA reads TGTGCCAGCAGTGACTCGATGAACAGGGGAGAGACCCAGTACTTC.

This sequence joins TRBV6-5 and TRBJ1-1; D ambiguous. CDR3 size: 14 residues. The germline gives CDR1 MNHEY, CDR2 SVGAGI. Between the trimmed V and J ends, which lost 6 bases and 3 bases, there was a span of 14 bases. CDR3 amino acids: CASRPDLWYTEAFF. DNA of the CDR3: TGTGCCAGCAGACCCGACTTGTGGTACACTGAAGCTTTCTTT.

The chain uses TRBV6-4 and TRBJ1-5; D may be TRBD1 (6 bases). Germline loops: CDR1 MRHNA, CDR2 SNTAGT. Trimming cost V 3 bases and J 0 bases, with 12 bases left between them. This CDR3 is 16 amino acids long. CDR3 loop: CASSEAGECSNQPQHF. The CDR3 bases are TGTGCCAGCAGTGAGGCAGGGGAGTGTAGCAATCAGCCCCAGCATTTT.

DNA for the CDR3: TGTGCCAGCAGCTTAAGGGTTTCCCTCCACTTT. Translated: CASSLRVSLHF. The chain employs TRBV11-2 and TRBJ1-6; D gene ambiguous. The V end lost 2 bases, the J end lost 14 bases, and 7 bases lay between the germline ends. Germline assignment: CDR1 SGHAT and CDR2 FQNNGV. CDR3 size: 11 residues.

The rearrangement joins TRBV6-5 to TRBJ1-2; no firm D call. V lost 2 bases and J 1 base, leaving 14 bases between the germline ends. CDR3 length: 16 residues. The germline V gene encodes CDR1 MNHEY and CDR2 SVGAGI. CDR3 nucleotides: TGTGCCAGCAGTTACGGGAAAGGAACTGTTAACTATGGCTACACCTTC. Amino acids: CASSYGKGTVNYGYTF.

The rearrangement links TRBV7-6 to TRBJ2-1; D gene unclear. V gave up 5 bases and J gave up 0 bases, with 5 bases separating them. CDR1 is SGHVS, CDR2 FNYEAQ, per germline. The CDR3 loop spans 13 amino acids. The CDR3 bases are TGTGCCAGCAGCATCCGCTCCTACAATGAGCAGTTCTTC. This encodes CASSIRSYNEQFF.